Presented here are 23 T cell receptor beta chains from one specimen sequenced in a study of blood T cells in healthy people across ages. Through a sample-barcoded 5' primer and a J-beta primer mix, a second PCR was run for 7 to 11 cycles. TCRdb re-called the 5' RACE reads through MiXCR, storing one row per CDR3 protein. The data show fewer than 700,000 distinct CDR3 sequences, with around 38% seen just once and roughly 30% held by the top ten. Material for sequencing was blood. These receptor sequences come from a man older than 75 in good health.

The chain has TRBV5-6 and TRBJ2-2; TRBD1 matches 8 bases. Germline assignment: CDR1 SGHDT and CDR2 YYEEEE. The J segment lost 2 bases and the V segment lost 1 base, leaving 7 bases of the junction unmatched. This CDR3 contains 17 residues. The CDR3 region is CASSLSRTGINTGELFF. As DNA, the CDR3 is TGTGCCAGCAGCTTGTCCCGGACAGGGATCAACACCGGGGAGCTGTTTTTT. Complete variable domain (other parts from reference TRBV5-6 and TRBJ2-2): DAGVTQSPTHLIKTRGQQVTLRCSPKSGHDTVSWYQQALGQGPQFIFQYYEEEERQRGNFPDRFSGHQFPNYSSELNVNALLLGDSALYLCASSLSRTGINTGELFFGEGSRLTVL.

This clonotype came up many times. The CDR3 bases are TGCGCCAGCAGCTCGGGGTGGGAGACCCAGTACTTC. As protein: CASSSGWETQYF. The chain employs TRBV5-1 and TRBJ2-5; TRBD2 might be the D (5 bases). CDR1 and CDR2 from the germline V gene are SGHRS and YFSETQ. The CDR3 covers 12 residues. V lost 3 bases and J lost 5, with 8 bases in between.

This clonotype has just a few counts. The V and J genes are TRBV24-1 and TRBJ2-7, with 11 bases identical to TRBD1. The junction had 4 bases not matched to a gene; V was cut back by 3 bases and J by 4 bases. The length of the CDR3 is 15 residues. The germline V gene has CDR1 KGHDR and CDR2 SFDVKD. The CDR3, as DNA: TGTGCCACCAGTGATCGGACAGGGGGCTTGTACGAGCAGTACTTC. This gives the protein CATSDRTGGLYEQYF.

This clonotype came up many times. The chain links TRBV24-1 to TRBJ2-3; possible D gene TRBD1, 6 bases. The CDR3 covers 15 residues. Germline CDR1 is KGHDR and CDR2 is SFDVKD. Trimming removed 4 bases at V and 2 bases at J, with 12 bases between. The CDR3, as DNA: TGTGCCACCAGTGACCCTGACAGGAACACAGATACGCAGTATTTT. Encoded protein: CATSDPDRNTDTQYF.

This clonotype was recorded at least ten times. The genes are TRBV29-1 and TRBJ2-3, with a possible D match to TRBD1 (7 bases). Trimming cost V 6 bases and J 2 bases, with 18 bases left between them. Germline V gives CDR1 SQVTM, CDR2 ANQGSEA. This CDR3 is 15 amino acids long. As DNA, the CDR3 is TGCAGCGTCGCTAGGCAGGGGGGATACACAGATACGCAGTATTTT. It encodes CSVARQGGYTDTQYF.

The rearrangement links TRBV19 to TRBJ1-2; 7 bases are a match to TRBD1. V dropped 4 bases and J dropped 5; count of bases not matched to a gene: 4. Per germline, CDR1 LNHDA and CDR2 SQIVND (reference sequence). The length of the CDR3 is 13 residues. The CDR3 DNA follows: TGTGCCAGTAGTACCGGGACAGCTTATGGCTACACCTTC. This gives the protein CASSTGTAYGYTF.

V gene TRBV14 combines with J gene TRBJ2-6, with 7 bases lining up with TRBD1. The germline V gene encodes CDR1 SGHDN and CDR2 FVKESK. V shed 4 bases and J 4 bases; nucleotides not matched to a gene: 10. The CDR3 contains 17 residues. The CDR3 DNA reads TGTGCCAGCAGCCTCCGGACAGGTTTGAGGGGGGCCAACGTCCTGACTTTC. It yields the protein CASSLRTGLRGANVLTF. The full variable domain, completed using reference TRBV14 and TRBJ2-6, is EAGVTQFPSHSVIEKGQTVTLRCDPISGHDNLYWYRRVMGKEIKFLLHFVKESKQDESGMPNNRFLAERTGGTYSTLKVQPAELEDSGVYFCASSLRTGLRGANVLTFGAGSRLTVL.

This clonotype was recorded a few times. V and J are TRBV4-2 and TRBJ1-2, with 8 bases aligning to TRBD1. Trimming cost V 0 bases and J 2 bases; bases outside gene matches: 2. The germline V gene has CDR1 LGHNA and CDR2 YNFKEQ. This CDR3 spans 15 amino acids. The CDR3 DNA reads TGTGCCAGCAGCCAAGATCGGGACAGGAACTATGGCTACACCTTC. As protein: CASSQDRDRNYGYTF.

In its sample, this clonotype was seen a few times. V is TRBV7-9 and J is TRBJ1-1; TRBD1 agrees at 9 bases. After removal of 5 bases from V and 2 bases from J, the junction contained 6 bases not matched to a gene. CDR3 length equals 15 residues. CDR1 and CDR2 (germline): SEHNR, FQNEAQ (reference sequence). DNA for the CDR3: TGTGCCAGCAGCCCGGCGGGACAGGGAAACACTGAAGCTTTCTTT. Its translation: CASSPAGQGNTEAFF.

The sample holds a few counts of this clonotype. The junction and the germline gene differ at one end; a read error may be behind it. The J gene is TRBJ2-3, the V gene TRBV6-6, with D hard to call. The CDR3 sequence is 13 residues long. The V gene's germline CDR1 is MNHNY and CDR2 SVGAGI (reference sequence). The CDR3 DNA reads TGCGCCAGCAGCTACGACGGCACAGATACGCAGTATTTT. Its translation: CASSYDGTDTQYF.

Comment on this clonotype: Being one base from a much bigger clone, this may be a read error. CDR3 loop: CASSLVAGGPQGTQYF. DNA for the CDR3: TGTGCCAGCAGCTTAGTCGCGGGAGGGCCCCAAGGGACCCAGTACTTC. This chain links TRBV7-2 with TRBJ2-7, with 9 bases fitting TRBD2. The J call may be faulty, since TRBJ2-5 better matches the DNA end. This CDR3 spans 16 amino acids. Germline V CDR1 and CDR2: SGHTA, FQGNSA.

This sequence joins TRBV24-1 and TRBJ2-1; D gene ambiguous. The J call may be mistaken, given a closer DNA end match to TRBJ2-7. CDR3 size: 13 residues. Germline CDR1 reads KGHDR; CDR2 reads SFDVKD. For the CDR3, the DNA is TGTGCCACCAGTGATCCAAACTACAATGAGCAGTACTTC. Amino acid sequence: CATSDPNYNEQYF.

A note on this clonotype: At one end the junction does not follow the germline gene, possibly because of a read error. The rearrangement links TRBV7-2 to TRBJ2-7, with D tentatively TRBD2 (6 bases). The CDR3 extends over 14 amino acids. Germline CDR1 is SGHTA and CDR2 is FQGNSA. CDR3 nucleotide sequence: TGTGCCAGCAGCTTAAGGCGGGACTCCTACGAGCGGTACTTC. Residues: CASSLRRDSYERYF.

In this sample, this clonotype turned up a few times. The genes are TRBV6-5 and TRBJ1-2; the match to TRBD1 covers 9 bases. CDR1 is MNHEY, CDR2 SVGAGI, per germline. J gave up 4 bases and V 5 bases, and 8 bases lay outside the gene matches. The CDR3 has 15 amino acids. This chain's CDR3 is CASSGPGQGVYGYTF. In DNA, the CDR3 is TGTGCCAGCAGTGGACCGGGACAGGGCGTCTATGGCTACACCTTC.

There are a few counts of this clonotype. V is TRBV7-2 and J is TRBJ2-5, with D hard to call. The CDR3 is 15 amino acids. CDR1 SGHTA and CDR2 FQGNSA come from the germline V gene. V was pared by 5 bases and J by 5 bases, with 18 bases between. This CDR3 is CASSPDSISWETQYF. The CDR3 bases are TGTGCCAGCAGCCCTGACTCAATAAGTTGGGAGACCCAGTACTTC.

The rearrangement uses TRBV5-1 and TRBJ1-4; 7 bases match TRBD1. Trimming at V came to 0 bases and at J to 8 bases, leaving 7 bases not matched to a gene. In germline, CDR1 is SGHRS, CDR2 YFSETQ. This CDR3 has 15 residues. The CDR3 loop reads CASSLATGMGEKLFF. The CDR3 DNA is TGCGCCAGCAGCTTGGCGACAGGGATGGGCGAAAAACTGTTTTTT. The full variable domain, its missing parts supplied by reference TRBV5-1 and TRBJ1-4, is KAGVTQTPRYLIKTRGQQVTLSCSPISGHRSVSWYQQTPGQGLQFLFEYFSETQRNKGNFPGRFSGRQFSNSRSEMNVSTLELGDSALYLCASSLATGMGEKLFFGSGTQLSVL.

The chain uses TRBV2 and TRBJ2-2; TRBD2 agrees at 8 bases. CDR1 is SNHLY, CDR2 FYNNEI, per germline. V gave up 8 bases and J gave up 1 base; unmatched junction bases: 6. CDR3 length equals 15 residues. Here the CDR3 DNA reads TGTGCCAGCTGCAGGCGGGGGGAGAACACCGGGGAGCTGTTTTTT. Protein: CASCRRGENTGELFF.

Only a few counts were recorded for this clonotype. The V call is TRBV24-1, the J call TRBJ2-7, with D perhaps TRBD1 (5 bases). The germline V gene encodes CDR1 KGHDR and CDR2 SFDVKD. V lost 11 bases and J 0 bases, leaving 13 bases between the germline ends. The CDR3 contains 13 residues. Here the CDR3 DNA reads TGTGCCAATAGAACAGGCTGCTCCTACGAGCAGTACTTC. Its translation is CANRTGCSYEQYF.

This clonotype was picked up many times. This chain links TRBV28 with TRBJ1-2; D ambiguous. The V gene lost 5 bases and the J gene lost 4 bases, with 14 bases spanning the gap. Germline V gene lookup returns CDR1 MDHEN and CDR2 SYDVKM. The CDR3 length is 14 residues. The CDR3 is CASSTIGRTYGYTF. The CDR3, as DNA: TGTGCCAGCAGTACCATCGGCCGTACCTATGGCTACACCTTC.

DNA for the CDR3: TGTGCCACCAGTGATTTGATAGCGGGAACTTATGAGCAGTTCTTC. Its translation is CATSDLIAGTYEQFF. The chain uses TRBV24-1 and TRBJ2-1; 8 bases are shared with TRBD2. Losses at the gene ends were 0 bases for V and 8 bases for J; bases not matched to a gene: 5. Looked up from germline, CDR1 is KGHDR and CDR2 is SFDVKD. The CDR3 spans 15 residues.

This clonotype was observed a handful of times. This sequence joins TRBV6-5 and TRBJ2-1; TRBD2 matches 10 bases. Per germline, CDR1 MNHEY and CDR2 SVGAGI. The CDR3 has 14 amino acids. J gave up 8 bases and V 6 bases, and 7 bases lay outside the gene matches. The CDR3 DNA is TGTGCCAGCAGCCGAGGACTAGCGGCGGATGAGCAGTTCTTC. It translates to CASSRGLAADEQFF.

This chain links TRBV6-5 with TRBJ2-3; possible D gene TRBD1, 6 bases. The germline V gene encodes CDR1 MNHEY and CDR2 SVGAGI. V was trimmed by 4 bases and J by 7 bases, leaving 21 bases between them. The CDR3 totals 16 residues. The CDR3 DNA sequence: TGTGCCAGCAGTTCCCCCCGAGGGGGTACGGGGAATACGCAGTATTTT. Its translation: CASSSPRGGTGNTQYF.

There are a few counts of this clonotype. This chain links TRBV7-2 with TRBJ1-6; D call uncertain. The CDR3 extends over 12 amino acids. CDR1 is SGHTA, CDR2 FQGNSA, per germline. Trimming left V 3 bases short and J 7 bases short, with 4 bases between. The CDR3 reads CASSFQNSPLHF. CDR3 sequence (DNA): TGTGCCAGCAGCTTTCAGAATTCACCCCTCCACTTT.